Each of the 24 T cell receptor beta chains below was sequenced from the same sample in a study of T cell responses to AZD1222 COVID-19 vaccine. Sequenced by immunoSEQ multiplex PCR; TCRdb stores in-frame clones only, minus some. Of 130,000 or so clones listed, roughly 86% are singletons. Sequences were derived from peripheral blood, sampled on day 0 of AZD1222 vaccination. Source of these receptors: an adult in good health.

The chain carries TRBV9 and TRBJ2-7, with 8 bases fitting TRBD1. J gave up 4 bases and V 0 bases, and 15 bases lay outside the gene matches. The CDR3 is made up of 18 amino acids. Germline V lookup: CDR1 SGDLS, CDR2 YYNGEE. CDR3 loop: CASSVATGGTGRSYEQYF. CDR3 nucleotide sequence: TGTGCCAGCAGCGTAGCTACTGGAGGGACAGGCCGTTCTTACGAGCAGTACTTC.

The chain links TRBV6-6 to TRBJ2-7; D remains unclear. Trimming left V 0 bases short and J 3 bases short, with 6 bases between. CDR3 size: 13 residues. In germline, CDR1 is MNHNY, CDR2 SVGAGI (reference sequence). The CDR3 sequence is CASSYSSNYEQYF. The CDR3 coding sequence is TGTGCCAGCAGTTACTCGTCGAACTACGAGCAGTACTTC.

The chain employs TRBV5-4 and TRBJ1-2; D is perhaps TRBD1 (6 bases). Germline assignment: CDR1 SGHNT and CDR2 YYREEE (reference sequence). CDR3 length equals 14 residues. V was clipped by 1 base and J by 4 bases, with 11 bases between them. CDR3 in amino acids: CASSLHRVGYGYTF. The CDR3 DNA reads TGTGCCAGCAGCTTGCACAGGGTTGGCTATGGCTACACCTTC.

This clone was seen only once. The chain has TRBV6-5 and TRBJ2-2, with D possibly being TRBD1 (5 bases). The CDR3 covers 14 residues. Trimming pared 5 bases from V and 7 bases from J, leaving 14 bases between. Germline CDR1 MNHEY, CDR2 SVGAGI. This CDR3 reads CASSRQGGSGELFF. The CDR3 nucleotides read TGTGCCAGCAGTCGGCAGGGCGGAAGCGGGGAGCTGTTTTTT.

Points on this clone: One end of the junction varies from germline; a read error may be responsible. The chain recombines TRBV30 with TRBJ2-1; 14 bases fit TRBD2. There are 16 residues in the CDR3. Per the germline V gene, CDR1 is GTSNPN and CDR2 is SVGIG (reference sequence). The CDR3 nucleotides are TGTGCCGGGAGCGGGACTAGCGGGAGTAGGTACAATGAGCAGTTCTTC. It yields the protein CAGSGTSGSRYNEQFF.

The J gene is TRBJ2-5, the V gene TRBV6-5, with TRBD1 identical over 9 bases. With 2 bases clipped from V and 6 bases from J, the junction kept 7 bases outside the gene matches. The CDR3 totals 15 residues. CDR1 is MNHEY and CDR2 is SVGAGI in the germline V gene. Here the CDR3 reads CASSYTQGAGKTQYF. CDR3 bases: TGTGCCAGCAGTTACACACAGGGGGCAGGGAAGACCCAGTACTTC.

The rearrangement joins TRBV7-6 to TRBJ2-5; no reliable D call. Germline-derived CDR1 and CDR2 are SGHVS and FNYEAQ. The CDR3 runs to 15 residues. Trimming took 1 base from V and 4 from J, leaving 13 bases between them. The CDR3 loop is CASSLDGANPETQYF. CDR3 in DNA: TGTGCCAGCAGCTTAGATGGTGCGAATCCAGAGACCCAGTACTTC.

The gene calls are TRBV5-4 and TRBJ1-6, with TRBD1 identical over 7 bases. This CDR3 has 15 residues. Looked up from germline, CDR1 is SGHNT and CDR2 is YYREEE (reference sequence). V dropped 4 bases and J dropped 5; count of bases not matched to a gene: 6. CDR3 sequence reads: CASSPGTVNNSPLHF. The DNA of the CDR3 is TGTGCCAGCAGCCCGGGGACAGTTAATAATTCACCCCTCCACTTT.

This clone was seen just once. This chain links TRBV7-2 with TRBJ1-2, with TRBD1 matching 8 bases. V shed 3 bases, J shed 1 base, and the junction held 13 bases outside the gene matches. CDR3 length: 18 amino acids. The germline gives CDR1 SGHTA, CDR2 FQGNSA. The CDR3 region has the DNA TGTGCCAGCAGCTTGGAGTGGCTCCGGGACAGGAGTAACTATGGCTACACCTTC. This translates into CASSLEWLRDRSNYGYTF.

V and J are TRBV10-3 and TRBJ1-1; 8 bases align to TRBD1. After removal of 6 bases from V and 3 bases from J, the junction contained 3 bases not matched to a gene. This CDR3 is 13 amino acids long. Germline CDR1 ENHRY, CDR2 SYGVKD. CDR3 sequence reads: CAIRDRVDTEAFF. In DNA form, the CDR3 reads TGTGCCATCAGGGACAGGGTCGACACTGAAGCTTTCTTT.

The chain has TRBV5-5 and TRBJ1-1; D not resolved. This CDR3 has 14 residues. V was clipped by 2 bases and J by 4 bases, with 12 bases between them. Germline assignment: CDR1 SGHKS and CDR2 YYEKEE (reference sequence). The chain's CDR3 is CASSFSAGITEAFF. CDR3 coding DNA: TGTGCCAGCAGCTTCTCTGCGGGTATCACTGAAGCTTTCTTT.

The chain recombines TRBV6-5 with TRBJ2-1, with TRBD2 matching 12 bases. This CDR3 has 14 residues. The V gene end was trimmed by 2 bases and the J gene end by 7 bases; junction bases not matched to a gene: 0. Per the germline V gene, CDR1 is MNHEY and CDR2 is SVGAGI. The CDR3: CASSYGLAGNEQFF. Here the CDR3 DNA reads TGTGCCAGCAGTTACGGACTAGCGGGAAATGAGCAGTTCTTC.

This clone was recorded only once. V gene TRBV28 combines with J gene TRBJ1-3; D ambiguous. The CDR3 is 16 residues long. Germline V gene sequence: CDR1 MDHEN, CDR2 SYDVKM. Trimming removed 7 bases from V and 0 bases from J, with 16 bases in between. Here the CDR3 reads CASTPTSRVSGNTIYF. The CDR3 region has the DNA TGTGCCAGCACCCCTACCAGTAGGGTCTCTGGAAACACCATATATTTT.

CDR3 DNA: TGCGCCAGCAGCTTGGTGGGGACCGGCGGGGCAGATACGCAGTATTTT. This translates into CASSLVGTGGADTQYF. This chain uses TRBV5-1 with TRBJ2-3, with D possibly TRBD2 on 6 matching bases. CDR3 length: 16 amino acids. Germline V gene data show CDR1 as SGHRS and CDR2 as YFSETQ. V was cut by 0 bases and J by 4 bases, with 15 bases left in between.

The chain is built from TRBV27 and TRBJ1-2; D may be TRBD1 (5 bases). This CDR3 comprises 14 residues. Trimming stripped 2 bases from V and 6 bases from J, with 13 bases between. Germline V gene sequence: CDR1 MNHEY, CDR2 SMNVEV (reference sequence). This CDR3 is CASSLRFRDHGYTF. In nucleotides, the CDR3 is TGTGCCAGCAGTTTAAGGTTCAGGGACCATGGCTACACCTTC.

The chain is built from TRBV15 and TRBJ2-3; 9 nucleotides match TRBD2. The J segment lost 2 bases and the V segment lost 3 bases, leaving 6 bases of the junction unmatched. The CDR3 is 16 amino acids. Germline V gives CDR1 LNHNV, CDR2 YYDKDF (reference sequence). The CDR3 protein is CATSSGLAPHTDTQYF. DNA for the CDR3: TGTGCCACCAGCAGTGGACTAGCGCCCCACACAGATACGCAGTATTTT.

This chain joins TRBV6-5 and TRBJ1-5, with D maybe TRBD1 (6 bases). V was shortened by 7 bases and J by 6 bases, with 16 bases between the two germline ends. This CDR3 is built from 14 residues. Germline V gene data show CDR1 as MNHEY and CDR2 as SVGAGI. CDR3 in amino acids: CASTKMVGAQPQHF. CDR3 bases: TGTGCCAGCACCAAAATGGTGGGGGCTCAGCCCCAGCATTTT.

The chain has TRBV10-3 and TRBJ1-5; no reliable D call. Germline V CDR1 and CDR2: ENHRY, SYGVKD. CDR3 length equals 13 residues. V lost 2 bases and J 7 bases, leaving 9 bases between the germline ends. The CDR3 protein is CAISEGQGQPQHF. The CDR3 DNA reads TGTGCCATCAGTGAGGGGCAAGGGCAGCCCCAGCATTTT.

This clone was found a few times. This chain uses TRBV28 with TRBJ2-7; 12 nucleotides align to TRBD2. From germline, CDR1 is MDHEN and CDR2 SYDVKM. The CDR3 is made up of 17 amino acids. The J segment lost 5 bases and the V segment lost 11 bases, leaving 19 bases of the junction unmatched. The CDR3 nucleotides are TGTGCCTCCTCAGGGCTAGCGGGAGGGCCTTCAGCCGACGAGCAGTACTTC. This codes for CASSGLAGGPSADEQYF.

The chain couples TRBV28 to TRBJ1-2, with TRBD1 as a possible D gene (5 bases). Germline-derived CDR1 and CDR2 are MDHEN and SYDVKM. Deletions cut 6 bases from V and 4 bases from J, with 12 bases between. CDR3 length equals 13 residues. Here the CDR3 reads CASRGLARYGYTF. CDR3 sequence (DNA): TGTGCCAGCAGGGGGCTTGCTCGCTATGGCTACACCTTC.

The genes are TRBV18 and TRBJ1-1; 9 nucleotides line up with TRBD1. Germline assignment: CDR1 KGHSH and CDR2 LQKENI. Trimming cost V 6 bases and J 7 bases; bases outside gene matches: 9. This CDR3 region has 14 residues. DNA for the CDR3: TGTGCCAGCTCGACGAATGGACAGGGGTATGAAGCTTTCTTT. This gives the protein CASSTNGQGYEAFF.

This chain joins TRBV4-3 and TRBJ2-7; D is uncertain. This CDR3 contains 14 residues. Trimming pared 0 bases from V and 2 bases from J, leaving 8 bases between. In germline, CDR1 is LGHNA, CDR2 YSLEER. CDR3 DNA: TGCGCCAGCAGCCAAGATCGAGGTACCTACGAGCAGTACTTC. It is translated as CASSQDRGTYEQYF.

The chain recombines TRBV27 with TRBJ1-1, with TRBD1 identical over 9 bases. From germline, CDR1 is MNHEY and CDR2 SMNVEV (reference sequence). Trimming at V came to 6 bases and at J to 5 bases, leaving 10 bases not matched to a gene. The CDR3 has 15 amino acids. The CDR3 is CASSPYRGRRTEAFF. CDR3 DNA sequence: TGTGCCAGCAGCCCCTACAGGGGGCGCCGGACTGAAGCTTTCTTT.

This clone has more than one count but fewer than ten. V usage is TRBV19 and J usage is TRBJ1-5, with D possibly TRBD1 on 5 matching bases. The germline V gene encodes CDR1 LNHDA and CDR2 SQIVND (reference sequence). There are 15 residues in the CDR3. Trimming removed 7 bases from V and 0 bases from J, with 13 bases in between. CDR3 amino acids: CASIPTGNSNQPQHF. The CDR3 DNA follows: TGTGCCAGTATTCCTACAGGTAATAGCAATCAGCCCCAGCATTTT.